One sample yielded the 20 T cell receptor beta chains listed below, sequenced in a study of OX40 agonist ivuxolimab in advanced cancers. Generated by immunoSEQ multiplex PCR, the TCRdb table keeps only in-frame clones and is missing some. Altogether some 35,000 clones are present, roughly 80% being singletons, with the ten largest covering 20% to 25%. The material was CD4+ or CD8+ T cells sorted from blood, obtained in a trial of the OX40 agonist ivuxolimab. The source of these receptors is an adult with an advanced solid tumor such as melanoma, head and neck, liver or kidney cancer.

Concerning this clone: One junction end does not reproduce the germline sequence, and a read error may be involved. The chain employs TRBV5-1 and TRBJ2-2, with 7 bases identical to TRBD2. The germline V gene has CDR1 SGHRS and CDR2 YFSETQ. The CDR3 runs to 14 residues. DNA for the CDR3: TGCGCCAGCACCTTGGGCGGGAGCACCGGGGAGCTGTTTTTT. Its protein is CASTLGGSTGELFF. Combining the CDR3 with reference TRBV5-1 and TRBJ2-2 gives the whole variable domain KAGVTQTPRYLIKTRGQQVTLSCSPISGHRSVSWYQQTPGQGLQFLFEYFSETQRNKGNFPGRFSGRQFSNSRSEMNVSTLELGDSALYLCASTLGGSTGELFFGEGSRLTVL.

V is TRBV27 and J is TRBJ2-3; TRBD2 aligns across 11 bases. The V segment lost 5 bases and the J segment 5 bases; nucleotides outside the gene matches: 18. The germline V gene has CDR1 MNHEY and CDR2 SMNVEV (reference sequence). This CDR3 region has 19 residues. The DNA of the CDR3 is TGTGCCAGCAGTCCCCGGGGAATAGCGGGAGGGCCTGATGTAGATACGCAGTATTTT. Translated: CASSPRGIAGGPDVDTQYF.

The chain joins TRBV27 to TRBJ1-5, with 7 positions matching TRBD1. Losses at the gene ends were 6 bases for V and 5 bases for J; bases not matched to a gene: 10. The CDR3 runs 15 residues. The germline CDR1 and CDR2 sequences are MNHEY and SMNVEV (reference sequence). This CDR3 reads CASRTTGQRYQPQHF. CDR3 bases: TGTGCCAGCAGAACAACGGGACAGCGTTATCAGCCCCAGCATTTT.

This clone was detected only a few times. The chain links TRBV10-1 to TRBJ2-1; 8 bases are shared with TRBD2. This CDR3 comprises 13 residues. Looked up from germline, CDR1 is WNHNN and CDR2 is SYGVQD (reference sequence). The DNA of the CDR3 is TGCGCTGGGGGACTAGAGACGATCAATGAGCAGTTCTTC. Its protein product is CAGGLETINEQFF.

The V gene is TRBV5-1, the J gene TRBJ1-2; D not resolved. The CDR3 spans 14 residues. The germline gives CDR1 SGHRS, CDR2 YFSETQ. The ends were cut back, 1 base at V and 6 bases at J, with 13 bases in the middle. The CDR3 spells CASSLLRASDGYTF. The CDR3 DNA sequence: TGCGCCAGCAGCTTGCTCCGGGCATCCGATGGCTACACCTTC.

V usage is TRBV6-1 and J usage is TRBJ1-2; TRBD1 matches 8 bases. This CDR3 is built from 15 residues. Germline V gene lookup returns CDR1 MNHNS and CDR2 SASEGT. J gave up 4 bases and V 6 bases, and 10 bases lay outside the gene matches. CDR3 sequence: CASSQISGTGYGYTF. DNA of the CDR3: TGTGCCAGCAGCCAAATATCCGGGACAGGCTATGGCTACACCTTC.

J is TRBJ2-3 and V is TRBV4-3; D might be TRBD2 (5 bases). From germline, CDR1 is LGHNA and CDR2 YSLEER. V dropped 0 bases and J dropped 0 bases, with 16 bases sitting between them. The CDR3 spans 18 residues. The chain's CDR3 is CASSQDNRDYYSTDTQYF. The CDR3 DNA is TGCGCCAGCAGCCAAGATAATAGAGACTACTATAGCACAGATACGCAGTATTTT.

This chain connects TRBV27 to TRBJ2-6, with TRBD1 matching 10 bases. This CDR3 has 18 amino acids. Trimming took 2 bases from V and 2 from J; bases not matched to a gene: 6. Germline V CDR1 and CDR2: MNHEY, SMNVEV (reference sequence). The CDR3 DNA sequence: TGTGCCAGCAGTTTAGGGGGGACAGGGGTGACTGGGGCCAACGTCCTGACTTTC. Translating gives CASSLGGTGVTGANVLTF.

V and J are TRBV11-3 and TRBJ2-2, with unresolved D. The V gene lost 5 bases and the J gene lost 11 bases, with 15 bases spanning the gap. CDR3 length: 13 residues. Germline loops: CDR1 SGHNT, CDR2 YENEEA. CDR3 amino acids: CASSQDPKSELFF. CDR3 DNA sequence: TGTGCCAGCAGCCAGGACCCCAAGTCAGAGCTGTTTTTT. The full variable domain, in which reference TRBV11-3 and TRBJ2-2 provide the parts outside the CDR3, is EAGVVQSPRYKIIEKKQPVAFWCNPISGHNTLYWYLQNLGQGPELLIRYENEEAVDDSQLPKDRFSAERLKGVDSTLKIQPAELGDSAVYLCASSQDPKSELFFGEGSRLTVL.

This clone has more than one count but fewer than ten. The rearrangement uses TRBV9 and TRBJ1-3; TRBD1 is a possible D gene (6 bases). CDR3 length equals 15 residues. V was pared by 2 bases and J by 3 bases, with 12 bases between. The germline CDR1 and CDR2 sequences are SGDLS and YYNGEE. The CDR3: CASSVGRGGGNTIYF. CDR3 DNA sequence: TGTGCCAGCAGCGTCGGCAGGGGTGGTGGAAACACCATATATTTT.

The chain is built from TRBV14 and TRBJ2-3, with 10 bases lining up with TRBD2. This CDR3 region has 15 residues. The germline V gene encodes CDR1 SGHDN and CDR2 FVKESK. Trimming removed 2 bases from V and 1 base from J; junction bases left unmatched: 0. The CDR3 reads CASSQLAGGTDTQYF. CDR3 sequence (DNA): TGTGCCAGCAGCCAACTAGCGGGGGGCACAGATACGCAGTATTTT.

This clone was seen just once. The J gene is TRBJ2-1, the V gene TRBV5-1; D may be TRBD1 (5 bases). Trimming took off 0 bases at V and 3 bases at J, with 7 bases between the two ends. CDR3 length equals 14 residues. Germline values: CDR1 SGHRS, CDR2 YFSETQ. CDR3 bases: TGCGCCAGCAGCTTGGCAGGGAACTACAATGAGCAGTTCTTC. Translation gives CASSLAGNYNEQFF.

The rearrangement joins TRBV27 to TRBJ2-1, with TRBD2 matching over 13 bases. CDR3 length: 16 amino acids. J was trimmed by 2 bases and V by 4 bases; bases with no gene match: 2. The germline V gene has CDR1 MNHEY and CDR2 SMNVEV (reference sequence). The CDR3 is CASSSLAGGTYNEQFF. In DNA, the CDR3 is TGTGCCAGCAGTTCACTAGCGGGAGGGACCTACAATGAGCAGTTCTTC.

This chain links TRBV7-9 with TRBJ1-3; D unclear. Trimming took 5 bases from V and 2 from J, leaving 10 bases between them. There are 14 residues in the CDR3. CDR1 is SEHNR and CDR2 is FQNEAQ in the germline V gene (reference sequence). The CDR3, as DNA: TGTGCCAGCAGCCCGAGACGAGCTGGAAACACCATATATTTT. This encodes CASSPRRAGNTIYF.

This clone was counted only a few times. V usage is TRBV7-6 and J usage is TRBJ2-7; perhaps D is TRBD1 or TRBD2 (5 bases each). V was cut by 1 base and J by 3 bases, with 10 bases left in between. This CDR3 contains 14 residues. Per germline, CDR1 SGHVS and CDR2 FNYEAQ. Here the CDR3 DNA reads TGTGCCAGCAGCTTAGGAGGGGTCCACTACGAGCAGTACTTC. Translating gives CASSLGGVHYEQYF.

Only one count was recorded for this clone. The chain couples TRBV4-1 to TRBJ2-1; D unclear. Per germline, CDR1 MGHRA and CDR2 YSYEKL. Trimming took off 3 bases at V and 10 bases at J, with 19 bases between the two ends. This CDR3 has 15 amino acids. Here the CDR3 reads CASSQGLGAQKEQFF. The CDR3 bases are TGCGCCAGCAGCCAGGGTCTTGGCGCCCAAAAGGAGCAGTTCTTC.

The chain is built from TRBV28 and TRBJ2-3, with 8 bases lining up with TRBD2. After removal of 2 bases from V and 2 bases from J, the junction contained 3 bases not matched to a gene. CDR1 and CDR2 from the germline V gene are MDHEN and SYDVKM. This CDR3 has 15 residues. Written as DNA, the CDR3 is TGTGCCAGCAGTTTACTAGCGGGCTACACAGATACGCAGTATTTT. The encoded protein is CASSLLAGYTDTQYF.

This clone has a single count. The chain combines TRBV2 with TRBJ2-1; 9 nucleotides line up with TRBD1. Germline lookup yields CDR1 SNHLY and CDR2 FYNNEI. The CDR3 runs to 13 residues. The trim removed 6 bases at V and 5 bases at J, leaving 2 bases unmatched. The CDR3 sequence is CASSRTGDNEQFF. For the CDR3, the DNA is TGTGCCAGCAGCCGGACAGGGGACAATGAGCAGTTCTTC.

The sample holds a few counts of this clone. The V and J genes are TRBV2 and TRBJ2-7, with 11 bases identical to TRBD2. This CDR3 comprises 16 residues. The ends lost 6 bases at V and 3 bases at J; junction bases unmatched: 10. In germline, CDR1 is SNHLY, CDR2 FYNNEI. In nucleotides, the CDR3 is TGTGCCAGCAGGCCCCTTACTAGCGGGAGATTCTACGAGCAGTACTTC. It translates to CASRPLTSGRFYEQYF.

The rearrangement uses TRBV4-1 and TRBJ2-1, with D possibly matching TRBD1 (6 bases). Germline V gene data show CDR1 as MGHRA and CDR2 as YSYEKL. With 2 bases removed from V and 5 bases from J, the gap between germline ends came to 10 bases. The CDR3 is 14 residues long. DNA of the CDR3: TGCGCCAGCAGCCAAAACAGGGAAGACAATGAGCAGTTCTTC. The encoded protein is CASSQNREDNEQFF.